These T cell receptor beta chains were read from a single sample in a study of siplizumab effects on memory and regulatory T cells. Profiling relied on immunoSEQ multiplex PCR, and the TCRdb table lists in-frame clones only, not all of them. Of some 81,000 clones listed, approximately 95% were seen once; the top ten hold about 18%. The sequencing input was CD8+ T cells sorted from blood. The receptor set was obtained from a human donor in good health. Both conserved end residues are part of each CDR3. The D gene is left open where the match is weak. A row's size may be missing; if present it is once, few, many or a size class.

v_call,j_call,clone_size,d_call,cdr3_aa,cdr3_nt
TRBV13,TRBJ1-3,NA,NA,CASSQWVGPDIYF,TGTGCCAGCAGCCAATGGGTGGGGCCAGACATATATTTT
TRBV29-1,TRBJ2-7,NA,TRBD2,CSVLTSGSYEQYF,TGCAGCGTTCTAACTAGCGGGAGCTACGAGCAGTACTTC
TRBV19,TRBJ1-2,NA,NA,CASSMDRYGYTF,TGTGCCAGTAGTATGGACAGATATGGCTACACCTTC
TRBV7-9,TRBJ2-7,NA,TRBD1,CASSLVGTGGDEQYF,TGTGCCAGCAGCTTAGTGGGGACAGGGGGTGATGAGCAGTACTTC
TRBV19,TRBJ1-1,once,NA,CASSIWGHRIEAFF,TGTGCCAGTAGTATATGGGGACACCGGATTGAGGCTTTCTTT
TRBV7-6,TRBJ2-5,NA,NA,CASSPTGFQETQYF,TGTGCCAGCAGCCCAACGGGATTTCAAGAGACCCAGTACTTC
TRBV11-1,TRBJ2-5,NA,NA,CASSLWGAIETQYF,TGTGCCAGCAGCTTATGGGGGGCCATTGAGACCCAGTACTTC
TRBV15,TRBJ2-6,NA,NA,CATTHRLSGANVLTF,TGTGCCACCACTCACAGGCTCTCTGGGGCCAACGTCCTGACTTTC
TRBV9,TRBJ1-3,NA,NA,CASSVSSGGNTIYF,TGTGCCAGCAGCGTAAGTTCAGGAGGAAACACCATATATTTT
TRBV7-9,TRBJ2-7,once,NA,CASTPGEGARDEQYF,TGTGCCAGCACCCCGGGGGAGGGGGCGCGGGACGAGCAGTACTTC
TRBV10-2,TRBJ2-7,NA,NA,CASSGGGYEQYF,TGCGCCAGCAGTGGTGGAGGGTACGAGCAGTACTTC
TRBV9,TRBJ1-1,once,NA,CASSVKGMNTEAFF,TGTGCCAGCAGCGTAAAGGGTATGAACACTGAAGCTTTCTTT